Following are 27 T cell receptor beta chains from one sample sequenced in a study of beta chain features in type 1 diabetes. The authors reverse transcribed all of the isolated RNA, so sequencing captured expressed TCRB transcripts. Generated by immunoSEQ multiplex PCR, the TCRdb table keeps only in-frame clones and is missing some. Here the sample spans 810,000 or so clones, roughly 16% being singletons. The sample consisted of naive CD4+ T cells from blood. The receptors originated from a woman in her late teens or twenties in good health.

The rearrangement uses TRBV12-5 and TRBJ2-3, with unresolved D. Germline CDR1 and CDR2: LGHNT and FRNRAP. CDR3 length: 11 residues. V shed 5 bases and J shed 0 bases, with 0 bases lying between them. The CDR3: CASGSTDTQYF. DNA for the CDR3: TGTGCTAGTGGTAGCACAGATACGCAGTATTTT. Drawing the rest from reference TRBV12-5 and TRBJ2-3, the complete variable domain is DARVTQTPRHKVTEMGQEVTMRCQPILGHNTVFWYRQTMMQGLELLAYFRNRAPLDDSGMPKDRFSAEMPDATLATLKIQPSEPRDSAVYFCASGSTDTQYFGPGTRLTVL.

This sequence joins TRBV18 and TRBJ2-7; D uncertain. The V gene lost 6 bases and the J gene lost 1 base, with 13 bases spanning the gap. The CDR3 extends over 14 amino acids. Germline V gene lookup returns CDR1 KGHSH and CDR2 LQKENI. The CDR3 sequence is CASSQYLGSYEQYF. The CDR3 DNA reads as TGTGCCAGCTCTCAGTACTTGGGATCCTACGAGCAGTACTTC.

The CDR3 reads CASRPGTAPGETQYF. CDR3 in DNA: TGTGCCAGCAGACCGGGGACAGCCCCCGGGGAGACCCAGTACTTC. The chain joins TRBV6-5 to TRBJ2-5, with 7 bases that match TRBD1. Per the germline V gene, CDR1 is MNHEY and CDR2 is SVGAGI. With V trimmed by 6 bases and J by 5 bases, 12 bases remained unmatched. CDR3 length: 15 amino acids.

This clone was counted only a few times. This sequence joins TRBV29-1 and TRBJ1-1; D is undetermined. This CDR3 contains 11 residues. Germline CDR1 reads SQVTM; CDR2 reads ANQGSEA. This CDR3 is CSTRRDTEAFF. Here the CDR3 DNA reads TGCAGTACAAGGAGAGACACTGAAGCTTTCTTT.

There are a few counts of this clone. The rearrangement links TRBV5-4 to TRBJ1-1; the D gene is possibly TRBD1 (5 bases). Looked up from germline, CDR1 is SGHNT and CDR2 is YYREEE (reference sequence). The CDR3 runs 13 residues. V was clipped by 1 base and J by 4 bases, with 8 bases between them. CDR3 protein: CASSLMGGTEAFF. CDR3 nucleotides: TGTGCCAGCAGCTTGATGGGGGGCACTGAAGCTTTCTTT. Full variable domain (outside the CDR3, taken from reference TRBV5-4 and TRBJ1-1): ETGVTQSPTHLIKTRGQQVTLRCSSQSGHNTVSWYQQALGQGPQFIFQYYREEENGRGNFPPRFSGLQFPNYSSELNVNALELDDSALYLCASSLMGGTEAFFGQGTRLTVV.

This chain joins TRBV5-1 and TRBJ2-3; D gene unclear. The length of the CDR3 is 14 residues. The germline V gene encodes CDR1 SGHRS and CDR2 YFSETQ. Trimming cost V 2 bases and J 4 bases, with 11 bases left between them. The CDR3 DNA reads TGCGCCAGCAGCTTCGGCACTGCCCCAGATACGCAGTATTTT. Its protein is CASSFGTAPDTQYF.

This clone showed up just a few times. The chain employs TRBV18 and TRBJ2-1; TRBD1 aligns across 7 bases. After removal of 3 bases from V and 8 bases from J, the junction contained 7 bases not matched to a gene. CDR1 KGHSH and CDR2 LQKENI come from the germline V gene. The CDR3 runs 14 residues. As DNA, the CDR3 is TGTGCCAGCTCACCCCCTGGACAGGACGATGAGCAGTTCTTC. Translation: CASSPPGQDDEQFF.

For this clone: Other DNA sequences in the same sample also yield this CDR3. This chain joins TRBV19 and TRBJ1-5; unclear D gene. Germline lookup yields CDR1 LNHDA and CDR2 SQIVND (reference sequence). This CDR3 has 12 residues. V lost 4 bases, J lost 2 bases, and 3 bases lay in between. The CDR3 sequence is CASSTRNQPQHF. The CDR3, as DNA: TGTGCCAGTAGTACACGCAATCAGCCCCAGCATTTT.

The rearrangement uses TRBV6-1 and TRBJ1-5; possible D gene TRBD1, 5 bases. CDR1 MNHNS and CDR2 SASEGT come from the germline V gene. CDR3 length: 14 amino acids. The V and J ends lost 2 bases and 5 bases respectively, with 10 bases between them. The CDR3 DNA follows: TGTGCCAGCAGTGAATCGTCGGGGGATCAGCCCCAGCATTTT. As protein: CASSESSGDQPQHF.

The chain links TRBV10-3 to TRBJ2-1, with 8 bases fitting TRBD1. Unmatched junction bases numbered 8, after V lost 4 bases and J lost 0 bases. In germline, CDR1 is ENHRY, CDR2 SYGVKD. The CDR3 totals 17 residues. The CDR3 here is CAISGGQDRSSYNEQFF. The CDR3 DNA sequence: TGTGCCATCAGTGGGGGACAGGACCGAAGCTCCTACAATGAGCAGTTCTTC.

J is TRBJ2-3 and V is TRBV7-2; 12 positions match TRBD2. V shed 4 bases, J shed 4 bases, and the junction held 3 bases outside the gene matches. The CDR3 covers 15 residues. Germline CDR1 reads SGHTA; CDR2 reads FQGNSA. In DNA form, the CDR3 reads TGTGCCAGCAGCTCGACTAGCGGGAGCGCAGATACGCAGTATTTT. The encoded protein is CASSSTSGSADTQYF. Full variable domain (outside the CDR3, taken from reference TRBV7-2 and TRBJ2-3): GAGVSQSPSNKVTEKGKDVELRCDPISGHTALYWYRQSLGQGLEFLIYFQGNSAPDKSGLPSDRFSAERTGGSVSTLTIQRTQQEDSAVYLCASSSTSGSADTQYFGPGTRLTVL.

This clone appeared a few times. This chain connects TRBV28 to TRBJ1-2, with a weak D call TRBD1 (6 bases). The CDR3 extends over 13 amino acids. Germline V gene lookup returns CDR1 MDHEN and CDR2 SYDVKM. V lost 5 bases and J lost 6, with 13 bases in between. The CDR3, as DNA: TGTGCCAGCAGTGGAAGGGGGGTCGATGGCTACACCTTC. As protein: CASSGRGVDGYTF.

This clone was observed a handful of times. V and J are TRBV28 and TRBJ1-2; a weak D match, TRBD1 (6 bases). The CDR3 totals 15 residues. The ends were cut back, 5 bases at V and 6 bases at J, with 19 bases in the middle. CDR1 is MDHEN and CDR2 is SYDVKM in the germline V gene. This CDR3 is CASSTPGSQGHGYTF. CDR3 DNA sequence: TGTGCCAGCAGTACCCCGGGGTCACAGGGCCATGGCTACACCTTC.

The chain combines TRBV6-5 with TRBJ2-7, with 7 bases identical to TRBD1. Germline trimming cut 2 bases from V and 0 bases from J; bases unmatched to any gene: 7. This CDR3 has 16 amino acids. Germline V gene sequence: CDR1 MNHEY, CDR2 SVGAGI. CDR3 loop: CASSYRIQGTSYEQYF. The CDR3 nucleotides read TGTGCCAGCAGTTACCGAATACAGGGGACCTCCTACGAGCAGTACTTC.

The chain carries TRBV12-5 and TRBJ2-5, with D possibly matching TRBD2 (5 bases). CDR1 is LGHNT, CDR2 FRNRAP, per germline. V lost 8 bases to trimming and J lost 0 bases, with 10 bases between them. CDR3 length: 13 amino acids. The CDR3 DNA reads TGTGCTAGTCCCGGGATACACCAAGAGACCCAGTACTTC. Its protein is CASPGIHQETQYF.

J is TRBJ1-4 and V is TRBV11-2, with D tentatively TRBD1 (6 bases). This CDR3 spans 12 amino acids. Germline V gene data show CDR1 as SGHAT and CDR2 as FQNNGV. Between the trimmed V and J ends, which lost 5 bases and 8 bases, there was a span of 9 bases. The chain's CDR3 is CASSPGAEKLFF. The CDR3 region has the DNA TGTGCCAGCAGCCCAGGGGCAGAAAAACTGTTTTTT.

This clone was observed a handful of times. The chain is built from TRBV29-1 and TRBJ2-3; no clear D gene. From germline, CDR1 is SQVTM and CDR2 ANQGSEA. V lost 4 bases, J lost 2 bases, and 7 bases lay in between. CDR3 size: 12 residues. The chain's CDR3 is CSVGSVTDTQYF. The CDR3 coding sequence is TGCAGCGTTGGTTCGGTCACAGATACGCAGTATTTT.

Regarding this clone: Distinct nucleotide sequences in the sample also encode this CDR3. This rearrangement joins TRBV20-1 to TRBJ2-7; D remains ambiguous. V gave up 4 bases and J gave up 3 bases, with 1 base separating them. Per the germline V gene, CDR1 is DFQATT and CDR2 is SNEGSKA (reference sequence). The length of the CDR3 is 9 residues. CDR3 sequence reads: CSANYEQYF. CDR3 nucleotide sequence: TGCAGTGCTAACTACGAGCAGTACTTC.

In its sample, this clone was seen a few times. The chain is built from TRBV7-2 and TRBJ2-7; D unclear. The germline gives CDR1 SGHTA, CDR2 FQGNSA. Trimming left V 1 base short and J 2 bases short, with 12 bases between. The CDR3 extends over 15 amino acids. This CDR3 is CASSLVARETYEQYF. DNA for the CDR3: TGTGCCAGCAGCTTAGTCGCGCGAGAGACCTACGAGCAGTACTTC.

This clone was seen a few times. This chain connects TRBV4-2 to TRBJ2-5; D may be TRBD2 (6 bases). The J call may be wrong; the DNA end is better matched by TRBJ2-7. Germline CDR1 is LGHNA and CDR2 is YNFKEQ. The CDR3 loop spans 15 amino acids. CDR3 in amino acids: CASSPRDGSSYEQYF. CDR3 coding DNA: TGTGCCAGCAGCCCCAGGGACGGGAGCTCCTACGAGCAGTACTTC.

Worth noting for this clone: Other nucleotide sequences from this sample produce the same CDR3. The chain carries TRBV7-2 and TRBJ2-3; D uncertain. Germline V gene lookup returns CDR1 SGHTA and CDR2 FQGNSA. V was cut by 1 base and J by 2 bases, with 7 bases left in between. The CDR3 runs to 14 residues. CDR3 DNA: TGTGCCAGCAGCTTAGATCCGTCCACAGATACGCAGTATTTT. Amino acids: CASSLDPSTDTQYF.

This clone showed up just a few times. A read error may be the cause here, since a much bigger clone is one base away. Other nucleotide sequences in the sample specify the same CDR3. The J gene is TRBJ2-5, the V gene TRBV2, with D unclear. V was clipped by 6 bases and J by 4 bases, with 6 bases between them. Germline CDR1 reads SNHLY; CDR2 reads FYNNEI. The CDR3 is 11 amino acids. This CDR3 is CASSLGETQYF. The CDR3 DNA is TGTGCCAGCAGCTTAGGAGAGACCCAGTACTTC.

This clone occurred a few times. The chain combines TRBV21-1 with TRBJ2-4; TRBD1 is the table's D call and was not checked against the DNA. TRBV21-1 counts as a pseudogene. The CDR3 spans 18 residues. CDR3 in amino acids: CASSSPGTGGEAKNIQYF. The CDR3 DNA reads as TGTGCCAGCAGCAGTCCCGGGACAGGGGGCGAGGCCAAAAACATTCAGTACTTC.

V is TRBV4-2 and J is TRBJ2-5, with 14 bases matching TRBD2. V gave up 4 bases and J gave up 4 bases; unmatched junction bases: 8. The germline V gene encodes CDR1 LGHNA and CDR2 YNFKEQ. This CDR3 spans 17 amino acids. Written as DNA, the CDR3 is TGTGCCAGCAGCCCTGGGACTAGCGGGAGAGTCTTAGAGACCCAGTACTTC. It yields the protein CASSPGTSGRVLETQYF.

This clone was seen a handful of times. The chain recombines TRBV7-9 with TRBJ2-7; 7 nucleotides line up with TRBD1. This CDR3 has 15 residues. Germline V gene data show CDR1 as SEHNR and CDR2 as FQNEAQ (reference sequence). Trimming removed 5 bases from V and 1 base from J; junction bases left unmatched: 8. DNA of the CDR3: TGTGCCAGCAGCATGGGACAGAAAAGGTCCTACGAGCAGTACTTC. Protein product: CASSMGQKRSYEQYF.

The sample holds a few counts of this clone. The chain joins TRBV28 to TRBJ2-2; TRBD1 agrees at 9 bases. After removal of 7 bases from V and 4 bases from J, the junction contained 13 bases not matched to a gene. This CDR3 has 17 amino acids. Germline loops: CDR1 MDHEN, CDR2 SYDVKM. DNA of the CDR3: TGTGCCAGCAACAACCTCCCGGGGACAGGGTCCACCGGGGAGCTGTTTTTT. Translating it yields CASNNLPGTGSTGELFF.

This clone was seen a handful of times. CDR3 DNA: TGTGCCAGCAGCTTAGTCGGGACAGATCGCAGCTATGGCTACACCTTC. The encoded protein is CASSLVGTDRSYGYTF. The V and J genes are TRBV11-2 and TRBJ1-2; 7 nucleotides agree with TRBD1. This CDR3 spans 16 amino acids. Germline V gives CDR1 SGHAT, CDR2 FQNNGV. V gave up 1 base and J gave up 4 bases; unmatched junction bases: 9.